The 32 T cell receptor beta chains in this list originate from one sample, sequenced in a study of T-cell reconstitution after alpha-beta-depleted transplantation in children. Unique molecular identifiers featured in how the TCRbeta library was prepared. TCRdb analysed the PCR reads with MiXCR anew, one entry per CDR3 protein. In the table there are hundreds of thousands of distinct CDR3 sequences, approximately 17% of which are singletons. The specimen was PBMCs from the stem cell graft donor, collected from the stem cell graft. The receptors here all came from a human donor who donated a stem cell graft to a child with acute myeloid leukemia.

Ten or more counts support this clonotype. The chain uses TRBV7-2 and TRBJ1-2; D possibly corresponds to TRBD1 (5 bases). Germline CDR1 SGHTA, CDR2 FQGNSA. V gave up 5 bases and J gave up 5 bases, with 9 bases separating them. CDR3 size: 12 residues. The CDR3 loop reads CASSQDSYGYTF. The CDR3 coding sequence is TGTGCCAGCAGCCAAGACAGTTATGGCTACACCTTC.

The V and J genes are TRBV12-3 or TRBV12-4 and TRBJ2-3; D possibly corresponds to TRBD2 (6 bases). The V gene lost 3 bases and the J gene lost 2 bases, with 12 bases spanning the gap. There are 15 residues in the CDR3. CDR3 nucleotides: TGTGCCAGCAGTTTGGGAGGACATCACACAGATACGCAGTATTTT. Translated, it gives CASSLGGHHTDTQYF.

As regards this clonotype: A much larger clonotype is one base distant, so this may be a read error. V and J are TRBV5-6 and TRBJ2-2; D is ambiguous. Per germline, CDR1 SGHDT and CDR2 YYEEEE. CDR3 length: 12 residues. Trimming removed 3 bases at V and 13 bases at J, with 13 bases between. The CDR3 protein is CASSWLLSWLFF. CDR3 in DNA: TGTGCCAGCAGCTGGTTGCTTTCCTGGCTGTTTTTT.

This clonotype was seen a handful of times. This chain uses TRBV7-6 with TRBJ2-1; TRBD1 agrees at 10 bases. J gave up 8 bases and V 4 bases, and 8 bases lay outside the gene matches. The germline CDR1 and CDR2 sequences are SGHVS and FNYEAQ. CDR3 length: 15 residues. The CDR3 bases are TGTGCCAGCAGCTACCAGCCGGGACAGGGGTATGAGCAGTTCTTC. This sequence encodes CASSYQPGQGYEQFF.

J is TRBJ1-1 and V is TRBV30; no firm D call. Per germline, CDR1 GTSNPN and CDR2 SVGIG (reference sequence). V lost 0 bases to trimming and J lost 4 bases, with 9 bases between them. This CDR3 is built from 13 residues. Written as DNA, the CDR3 is TGTGCCTGGAGTGTGGCAGACCCCACTGAAGCTTTCTTT. Translating gives CAWSVADPTEAFF.

This clonotype has a count of ten or more. This rearrangement joins TRBV20-1 to TRBJ2-7; maybe TRBD1 (6 bases). Germline CDR1 reads DFQATT; CDR2 reads SNEGSKA (reference sequence). This CDR3 is built from 13 residues. The ends were cut back, 3 bases at V and 2 bases at J, with 11 bases in the middle. CDR3 sequence: CSASQGKAYEQYV. DNA for the CDR3: TGCAGTGCTAGCCAGGGGAAGGCCTACGAGCAGTACGTC.

This sequence joins TRBV21-1 and TRBJ2-1; the table's D call, TRBD2, has no DNA check behind it. TRBV21-1 counts as a pseudogene. The CDR3 is made up of 16 amino acids. The CDR3 spells CASSKFTSGAFNEQFF. The DNA for the CDR3 is TGTGCCAGCAGCAAATTCACTAGCGGGGCATTCAATGAGCAGTTCTTC.

As to this clonotype: This clone may be a read error of a much larger clone one base away. The V gene is TRBV28, the J gene TRBJ1-1; tentative D call: TRBD1 (5 bases). With 7 bases removed from V and 5 bases from J, the gap between germline ends came to 11 bases. Germline V gene data show CDR1 as MDHEN and CDR2 as SYDVKM. This CDR3 is built from 12 residues. CDR3 in amino acids: CASNHGGTEAFF. The CDR3 bases are TGTGCCAGCAACCACGGGGGGACTGAAGCTTTCTTT. The whole variable domain, remainder taken from reference TRBV28 and TRBJ1-1, is DVKVTQSSRYLVKRTGEKVFLECVQDMDHENMFWYRQDPGLGLRLIYFSYDVKMKEKGDIPEGYSVSREKKERFSLILESASTNQTSMYLCASNHGGTEAFFGQGTRLTVV.

This clonotype occurred a few times. CDR3 protein: CASSVGGGFHEQFF. The CDR3 coding sequence is TGTGCCAGCAGCGTGGGGGGCGGTTTCCATGAGCAGTTCTTC. The chain joins TRBV9 to TRBJ2-1, with D tentatively TRBD1 or TRBD2 (6 bases each). V dropped 2 bases and J dropped 8 bases, with 14 bases sitting between them. Looked up from germline, CDR1 is SGDLS and CDR2 is YYNGEE. This CDR3 is built from 14 residues. Combining the CDR3 with reference TRBV9 and TRBJ2-1 gives the whole variable domain DSGVTQTPKHLITATGQRVTLRCSPRSGDLSVYWYQQSLDQGLQFLIQYYNGEERAKGNILERFSAQQFPDLHSELNLSSLELGDSALYFCASSVGGGFHEQFFGPGTRLTVL.

This clonotype occurred many times. The chain couples TRBV20-1 to TRBJ2-1; 11 nucleotides align to TRBD2. With V trimmed by 2 bases and J by 7 bases, 7 bases remained unmatched. This CDR3 contains 15 residues. CDR1 DFQATT and CDR2 SNEGSKA come from the germline V gene (reference sequence). CDR3 coding DNA: TGCAGTGCTAGACTTAGCGGGGGGGCAGGTAATGAGCAGTTCTTC. Residues: CSARLSGGAGNEQFF.

This clonotype was seen many times. The chain joins TRBV5-6 to TRBJ1-5; D is unclear. Germline V gives CDR1 SGHDT, CDR2 YYEEEE. The CDR3 extends over 15 amino acids. Trimming stripped 0 bases from V and 0 bases from J, with 7 bases between. The CDR3 DNA follows: TGTGCCAGCAGCTTGGGTCTTTATAGCAATCAGCCCCAGCATTTT. This translates into CASSLGLYSNQPQHF.

This clonotype was detected a few times. The V gene is TRBV15, the J gene TRBJ2-7; TRBD1 or TRBD2 may be the D gene (5 bases each). The CDR3 is 14 residues long. V lost 6 bases and J lost 4, with 16 bases in between. Per the germline V gene, CDR1 is LNHNV and CDR2 is YYDKDF (reference sequence). The CDR3 nucleotides read TGTGCCACCAGTGGGTCGGGACCACCATACGAGCAGTACTTC. Its protein is CATSGSGPPYEQYF.

The gene calls are TRBV6-2 or TRBV6-3 and TRBJ2-1, with D tentatively TRBD2 (5 bases). This CDR3 is built from 15 residues. The germline V and J ends were trimmed by 7 bases and 12 bases, with 25 bases remaining between them. Germline CDR1 reads MNHEY; CDR2 reads SVGEGT. CDR3 in amino acids: CASTPRREGRSGQFF. DNA of the CDR3: TGTGCCAGCACCCCTCGACGGGAAGGCCGTAGTGGGCAGTTCTTC.

This sequence joins TRBV11-3 and TRBJ2-1; no reliable D call. Germline CDR1 SGHNT, CDR2 YENEEA. The CDR3 is 11 residues long. Trimming removed 5 bases from V and 8 bases from J, with 7 bases in between. The CDR3 is CASSNLYEQFF. CDR3 coding DNA: TGTGCCAGCAGCAATCTCTATGAGCAGTTCTTC.

The chain carries TRBV20-1 and TRBJ2-5; D might be TRBD1 or TRBD2, each matching 6 bases. CDR3 size: 14 residues. Germline V gives CDR1 DFQATT, CDR2 SNEGSKA (reference sequence). With 5 bases removed from V and 2 bases from J, the gap between germline ends came to 15 bases. As DNA, the CDR3 is TGCAGTGCTCCCCGAGGGGGGCCTCAAGAGACCCAGTACTTC. Residues: CSAPRGGPQETQYF.

In its sample, this clonotype was seen a few times. The chain couples TRBV27 to TRBJ2-3; perhaps TRBD2 as D (6 bases). Trimming stripped 5 bases from V and 0 bases from J, with 18 bases between. From germline, CDR1 is MNHEY and CDR2 SMNVEV (reference sequence). CDR3 length equals 17 residues. CDR3 coding DNA: TGTGCCAGCAGTCCCCCGGGACTTCGGATCAGCACAGATACGCAGTATTTT. Protein sequence: CASSPPGLRISTDTQYF.

This chain connects TRBV4-3 to TRBJ1-1; D unresolved. V lost 1 base to trimming and J lost 4 bases, with 10 bases between them. The V gene's germline CDR1 is LGHNA and CDR2 YSLEER. The CDR3 sequence is 14 residues long. CDR3 in amino acids: CASSQAAVGTEAFF. DNA for the CDR3: TGCGCCAGCAGCCAAGCGGCGGTTGGCACTGAAGCTTTCTTT.

This clonotype was picked up a small number of times. The V call is TRBV20-1, the J call TRBJ1-3; the D is unclear. Germline CDR1 and CDR2: DFQATT and SNEGSKA (reference sequence). The CDR3 is 15 residues long. Trimming took 2 bases from V and 3 from J, leaving 14 bases between them. The DNA for the CDR3 is TGCAGTGCTAGACCTACCGGACGGGTTGGAAACACCATATATTTT. Amino acid sequence: CSARPTGRVGNTIYF.

This clonotype was picked up many times. J is TRBJ2-7 and V is TRBV20-1; 7 bases align to TRBD1. Trimming at V came to 3 bases and at J to 7 bases, leaving 12 bases not matched to a gene. The length of the CDR3 is 14 residues. Germline V lookup: CDR1 DFQATT, CDR2 SNEGSKA (reference sequence). Written as DNA, the CDR3 is TGCAGTGCTAGCCACACCGGGACAGCCTTTGAGCAGTACTTC. It codes for CSASHTGTAFEQYF.

In this sample, this clonotype turned up a few times. The chain couples TRBV5-1 to TRBJ2-1; D not certain. CDR3 size: 15 residues. Trimming cost V 0 bases and J 0 bases, with 7 bases left between them. CDR1 is SGHRS, CDR2 YFSETQ, per germline. The CDR3 sequence: CASSLESHSYNEQFF. The DNA for the CDR3 is TGCGCCAGCAGCTTGGAATCGCACTCCTACAATGAGCAGTTCTTC.

This clonotype was seen a handful of times. This sequence joins TRBV5-1 and TRBJ1-3; D remains ambiguous. CDR3 length: 15 amino acids. V was shortened by 0 bases and J by 0 bases, with 7 bases between the two germline ends. The germline V gene encodes CDR1 SGHRS and CDR2 YFSETQ. The CDR3 DNA sequence: TGCGCCAGCAGCTTGGATCTGAACTCTGGAAACACCATATATTTT. Translated, it gives CASSLDLNSGNTIYF. The complete variable domain, with remaining parts taken from reference TRBV5-1 and TRBJ1-3, reads KAGVTQTPRYLIKTRGQQVTLSCSPISGHRSVSWYQQTPGQGLQFLFEYFSETQRNKGNFPGRFSGRQFSNSRSEMNVSTLELGDSALYLCASSLDLNSGNTIYFGEGSWLTVV.

Many counts were recorded for this clonotype. This chain connects TRBV29-1 to TRBJ1-1; possibly TRBD1 for D (5 bases). This CDR3 contains 14 residues. Trimming removed 5 bases at V and 0 bases at J, with 13 bases between. Per germline, CDR1 SQVTM and CDR2 ANQGSEA. The CDR3 reads CSVQQAVLNTEAFF. The CDR3 bases are TGCAGCGTTCAACAGGCCGTGTTGAACACTGAAGCTTTCTTT.

This clonotype was detected many times. The chain employs TRBV27 and TRBJ2-7; D is undetermined. V shed 3 bases and J shed 3 bases, with 9 bases lying between them. In germline, CDR1 is MNHEY, CDR2 SMNVEV (reference sequence). This CDR3 is built from 13 residues. In DNA form, the CDR3 reads TGTGCCAGCAGTTTGGGCCCAGGCTACGAGCAGTACGTC. Protein: CASSLGPGYEQYV.

The table lists this clonotype with many counts. V usage is TRBV12-3 or TRBV12-4 and J usage is TRBJ2-6; D gene ambiguous. This CDR3 has 15 residues. The V and J ends lost 2 bases and 2 bases respectively, with 7 bases between them. CDR3 DNA: TGTGCCAGCAGTTTATCCAGTACTGGGGCCAACGTCCTGACTTTC. This sequence encodes CASSLSSTGANVLTF.

The table lists this clonotype with many counts. V gene TRBV20-1 combines with J gene TRBJ2-7; a weak D match, TRBD2 (7 bases). V was cut by 1 base and J by 0 bases, with 19 bases left in between. There are 17 residues in the CDR3. Germline V gene sequence: CDR1 DFQATT, CDR2 SNEGSKA (reference sequence). The CDR3: CSARVLIRGAASYEQYV. CDR3 nucleotides: TGCAGTGCTAGAGTTCTGATTCGGGGGGCTGCCTCCTACGAGCAGTACGTC.

This clonotype came up many times. The CDR3 DNA reads as TGCAGTGCCCAGGACAGGGGACCTCAGGATACGCAGTATTTT. Encoded protein: CSAQDRGPQDTQYF. V is TRBV20-1 and J is TRBJ2-3; 9 bases map to TRBD1. Germline-derived CDR1 and CDR2 are DFQATT and SNEGSKA (reference sequence). V shed 6 bases and J 6 bases; nucleotides not matched to a gene: 10. The CDR3 loop spans 14 amino acids.

At least ten counts were recorded for this clonotype. This sequence joins TRBV7-2 and TRBJ2-5; 8 bases match TRBD2. V was clipped by 2 bases and J by 3 bases; unmatched bases: 2. Germline loops: CDR1 SGHTA, CDR2 FQGNSA. There are 14 residues in the CDR3. In DNA, the CDR3 is TGTGCCAGCAGCTTAAACGGGGGGGAAGAGACCCAGTACTTC. Its protein product is CASSLNGGEETQYF.

This clonotype showed up just a few times. The chain is built from TRBV18 and TRBJ2-1; D gene uncertain. The ends were cut back, 3 bases at V and 5 bases at J, with 17 bases in the middle. The CDR3 covers 16 residues. Germline V CDR1 and CDR2: KGHSH, LQKENI. CDR3: CASSPTLVHNDNEQFF. The CDR3 bases are TGTGCCAGCTCACCCACTTTAGTGCATAACGACAATGAGCAGTTCTTC.

The chain is built from TRBV7-2 and TRBJ2-3, with a tentative D call TRBD1 (6 bases). The germline CDR1 and CDR2 sequences are SGHTA and FQGNSA. V was pared by 5 bases and J by 4 bases, with 13 bases between. The CDR3 runs to 14 residues. The CDR3 DNA reads as TGTGCCAGCAGCACCCAGGGGCCACCAGATACGCAGTATTTT. It specifies CASSTQGPPDTQYF.

This clonotype was found a few times. The chain combines TRBV15 with TRBJ1-2; 8 bases agree with TRBD1. The germline V gene encodes CDR1 LNHNV and CDR2 YYDKDF (reference sequence). The CDR3 covers 17 residues. V lost 0 bases, J lost 3 bases, and 9 bases stayed unmatched. The CDR3 loop is CATSRDRETGEDYGYTF. In DNA, the CDR3 is TGTGCCACCAGCAGAGATCGCGAGACAGGGGAGGACTATGGCTACACCTTC.

This clonotype has just a few counts. The chain joins TRBV12-3 or TRBV12-4 to TRBJ1-5, with unresolved D. CDR3 length: 14 residues. Trimming took 3 bases from V and 3 from J, leaving 9 bases between them. The CDR3 sequence is CASSFLGNNQPQHF. In nucleotides, the CDR3 is TGTGCCAGCAGTTTTTTGGGGAACAATCAGCCCCAGCATTTT.

This clonotype came up many times. This rearrangement joins TRBV6-4 to TRBJ2-1, with a possible D match to TRBD2 (6 bases). In germline, CDR1 is MRHNA, CDR2 SNTAGT. The CDR3 extends over 13 amino acids. V shed 4 bases and J shed 9 bases, with 13 bases lying between them. CDR3 loop: CASSVAERGEQFF. CDR3 nucleotides: TGTGCCAGCAGTGTAGCGGAGAGGGGTGAGCAGTTCTTC.